These T cell receptor beta chains were read from a single sample in a study of T cell responses to AZD1222 COVID-19 vaccine. Measured with immunoSEQ multiplex PCR; TCRdb has only the in-frame clones, and not every one. This table holds 150,000 or so clones, about 92% found once. The specimen comprised peripheral blood, sampled on day 0 of AZD1222 vaccination. These receptors were obtained from an adult in good health. Both conserved end residues are part of each CDR3. A D gene is named only where the DNA matches it firmly. Size values are once, few and many counts, or a class for expanded clones, and some rows have none.

d_gene,j_gene,v_gene,abundance,CDR3nt,CDR3aa
-,TRBJ1-1,TRBV5-5,-,TGTGCCAGCAGCTTGGATCTCCCGGGAGCTTTCTTT,CASSLDLPGAFF
-,TRBJ1-1,TRBV5-1,-,TGCGCCAGCAGCTTGGTGGTGAACACTGAAGCTTTCTTT,CASSLVVNTEAFF
TRBD1,TRBJ1-2,TRBV7-9,-,TGTGCCAGCAGCTTAGCGCTAGGGACAGGGGTATCGAGCTATGGCTACACCTTC,CASSLALGTGVSSYGYTF
-,TRBJ1-6,TRBV2,-,TGTGCCAGCAGTGGTCAAGTCCCAAATTCACCCCTCCACTTT,CASSGQVPNSPLHF
-,TRBJ1-4,TRBV19,-,TGTGCCAGTACTTTCCTTCACACTCCTGCAACTAATGAAAAACTGTTTTTT,CASTFLHTPATNEKLFF
-,TRBJ1-6,TRBV11-2,-,TGTGCCAGCAGCCTCTCGGGCTTCAATTCACCCCTCCACTTT,CASSLSGFNSPLHF
-,TRBJ2-2,TRBV7-6,-,TGTGCCAGCAGCCCCCTGTTGGGCAGGACGAACACCGGGGAGCTGTTTTTT,CASSPLLGRTNTGELFF
-,TRBJ1-1,TRBV6-6,-,TGTGCCAGCAGCGACAGGCTAACCGGCAGGGGCACTGAAGCTTTCTTT,CASSDRLTGRGTEAFF
-,TRBJ1-2,TRBV7-3,-,TGTGCCAGCAGCTTACAGGCGGGGGCGAGCTATGGCTACACCTTC,CASSLQAGASYGYTF
TRBD1,TRBJ1-6,TRBV6-2/TRBV6-3,-,TGTGCCAGCAGTTACTCGAAGGGGGCTATTGGTTCACCCCTCCACTTT,CASSYSKGAIGSPLHF
-,TRBJ1-4,TRBV3-1/TRBV3-2,-,TGTGCCAGCAACTCCCCCCGACCGGGGGGAAAACTGTTTTTT,CASNSPRPGGKLFF
-,TRBJ1-1,TRBV6-5,-,TGTGCCAGCAGTTACTCTGACGGGGTTGCTTTCTTT,CASSYSDGVAFF
-,TRBJ2-3,TRBV1,-,TGCACCAGCAGCCGAGGGCGGGCAGGGCGATCCGATACGCAGTATTTT,CTSSRGRAGRSDTQYF
-,TRBJ2-3,TRBV6-5,once,TGTGCCAGCAGTTACGGCCGAGGGGACACAGATACGCAGTATTTT,CASSYGRGDTDTQYF
TRBD1,TRBJ2-7,TRBV9,-,TGTGCCAGCAGCTTAGGGACAGGGGAATACGAGCAGTACTTC,CASSLGTGEYEQYF
-,TRBJ2-7,TRBV4-1,-,TGCGCACTAACAGGTACCTACGAGCAGTACTTC,CALTGTYEQYF
-,TRBJ1-2,TRBV13,once,TGTGCCAGCAGCTTCGACGGGGCCGGGCCTTTGGGTAACTATGGCTACACCTTC,CASSFDGAGPLGNYGYTF
-,TRBJ1-2,TRBV18,-,TGTGCCAGCTCACCACTCACAGGTTCGCATGGCTACACCTTC,CASSPLTGSHGYTF
-,TRBJ1-2,TRBV28,-,TGTGCCAGCAGTCGAAAAGGGGCGGATGGCTACACCTTC,CASSRKGADGYTF
-,TRBJ2-7,TRBV9,-,TGTGCCAGCACCCTGGTTCGGGGGAGTAGCAACGAGCAGTACTTC,CASTLVRGSSNEQYF
-,TRBJ1-1,TRBV6-1,-,TGTGCCAGCAGTGAAACGCGGGGCCCCCTGAACACTGAAGCTTTCTTT,CASSETRGPLNTEAFF
-,TRBJ1-1,TRBV19,-,TGTGCCAGTAGTATTTCGATGGGACAGAACACTGAAGCTTTCTTT,CASSISMGQNTEAFF
-,TRBJ1-1,TRBV5-5,-,TGTGCCAGCAGCTTGAACCCGAACACTGAAGCTTTCTTT,CASSLNPNTEAFF
-,TRBJ1-3,TRBV9,-,TGTGCCAGCAGCGTAGCTCCCTCTGGAAACACCATATATTTT,CASSVAPSGNTIYF
-,TRBJ1-6,TRBV5-6,-,TGTGCCAGCAGCTTGAGGGCAGGCAATTCACCCCTCCACTTT,CASSLRAGNSPLHF
-,TRBJ1-1,TRBV7-2,-,TGTGCCAGCAGCCTAGGGGGGACCTACAGGAACACTGAAGCTTTCTTT,CASSLGGTYRNTEAFF
-,TRBJ1-2,TRBV28,-,TGTGCCAGCAGTTACCGAGATTGGGGCTACACCTTC,CASSYRDWGYTF
-,TRBJ2-1,TRBV27,once,TGTGCCAGCAGTTTAGCTCAGGGGCGAGACTACAATGAGCAGTTCTTC,CASSLAQGRDYNEQFF
-,TRBJ2-7,TRBV11-3,-,TGTGCCAGCAGCTTCAGGGTCCAGGACGAGCAGTACTTC,CASSFRVQDEQYF
TRBD1,TRBJ1-5,TRBV27,-,TGTGCCAGCAGTAACAGGGGGGGCAATCAGCCCCAGCATTTT,CASSNRGGNQPQHF
TRBD2,TRBJ2-3,TRBV6-5,-,TGTGCCAGCAGTTCGAGCGGGGGGTGGGTGACAGATACGCAGTATTTT,CASSSSGGWVTDTQYF
-,TRBJ2-7,TRBV11-3,-,TGTGCCAGCAGCTTAGGGGCCAGTTCGTACGAGCAGTACTTC,CASSLGASSYEQYF
-,TRBJ1-4,TRBV5-6,-,TGTGCCAGCAGCTTGAGTGATGAAAAACTGTTTTTT,CASSLSDEKLFF
-,TRBJ1-1,TRBV4-1,once,TGCGCCAGCAGCCAAGATCCGGTGGGGGCGGACACTGAAGCTTTCTTT,CASSQDPVGADTEAFF
-,TRBJ1-6,TRBV5-6,-,TGTGCCAGCAGCTTGCGCGACATCTCTCCTCAGGCCCTCCACTTT,CASSLRDISPQALHF
-,TRBJ2-7,TRBV7-9,-,TGTGCCAGCAGCTTACCGGGGTCGACCTACGAGCAGTACTTC,CASSLPGSTYEQYF